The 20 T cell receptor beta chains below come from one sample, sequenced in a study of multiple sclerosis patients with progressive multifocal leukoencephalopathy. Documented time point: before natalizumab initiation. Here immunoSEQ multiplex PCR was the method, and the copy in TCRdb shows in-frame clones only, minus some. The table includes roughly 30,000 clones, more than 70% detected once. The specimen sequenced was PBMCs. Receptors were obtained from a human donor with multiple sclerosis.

CDR3 coding DNA: TGTGCCAGCAGCTTAAGTATCGAGGCTGAGCAGTTCTTC. It specifies CASSLSIEAEQFF. The rearrangement uses TRBV11-2 and TRBJ2-1; the D is unclear. Per the germline V gene, CDR1 is SGHAT and CDR2 is FQNNGV. Between the trimmed V and J ends, which lost 2 bases and 9 bases, there was a span of 11 bases. The CDR3 consists of 13 residues.

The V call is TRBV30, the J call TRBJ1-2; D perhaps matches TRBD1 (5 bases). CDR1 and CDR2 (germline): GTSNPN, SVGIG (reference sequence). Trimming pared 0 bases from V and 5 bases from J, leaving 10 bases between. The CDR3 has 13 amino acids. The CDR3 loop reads CAWSVAEGYGYTF. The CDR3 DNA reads TGTGCCTGGAGTGTAGCTGAGGGGTATGGCTACACCTTC.

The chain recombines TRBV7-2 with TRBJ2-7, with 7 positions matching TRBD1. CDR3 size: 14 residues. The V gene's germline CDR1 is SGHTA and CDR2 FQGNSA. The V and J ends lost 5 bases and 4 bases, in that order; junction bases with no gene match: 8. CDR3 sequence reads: CASSLWTGPYEQYF. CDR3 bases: TGTGCCAGCAGCCTATGGACAGGCCCATACGAGCAGTACTTC.

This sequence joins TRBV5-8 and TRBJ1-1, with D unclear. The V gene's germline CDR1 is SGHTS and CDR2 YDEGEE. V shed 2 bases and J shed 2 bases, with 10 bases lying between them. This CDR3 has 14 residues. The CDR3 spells CASSFPTTNTEAFF. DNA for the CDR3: TGTGCCAGCAGCTTCCCAACAACTAACACTGAAGCTTTCTTT.

This CDR3 is CASSSTLGSYEQYF. The CDR3 DNA follows: TGTGCCAGTAGTTCGACTTTGGGCTCCTACGAGCAGTACTTC. The chain links TRBV19 to TRBJ2-7; D remains ambiguous. Deletions cut 5 bases from V and 0 bases from J, with 11 bases between. The germline V gene encodes CDR1 LNHDA and CDR2 SQIVND (reference sequence). This CDR3 comprises 14 residues. The complete variable domain, with remaining parts taken from reference TRBV19 and TRBJ2-7, reads DGGITQSPKYLFRKEGQNVTLSCEQNLNHDAMYWYRQDPGQGLRLIYYSQIVNDFQKGDIAEGYSVSREKKESFPLTVTSAQKNPTAFYLCASSSTLGSYEQYFGPGTRLTVT.

Written as DNA, the CDR3 is TGTGCCAGCAGGGCCCTAGACAGAAAAAGTGGAAACACCATATATTTT. This gives the protein CASRALDRKSGNTIYF. J is TRBJ1-3 and V is TRBV2; TRBD1 might be the D (5 bases). The CDR3 has 16 residues. The germline V and J ends were trimmed by 6 bases and 3 bases, with 18 bases remaining between them. Germline V gene lookup returns CDR1 SNHLY and CDR2 FYNNEI.

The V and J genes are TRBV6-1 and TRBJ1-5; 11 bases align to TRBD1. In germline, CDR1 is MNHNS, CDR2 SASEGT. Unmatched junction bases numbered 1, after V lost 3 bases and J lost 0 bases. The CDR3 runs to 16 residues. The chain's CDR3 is CASSEGTGGSNQPQHF. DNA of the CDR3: TGTGCCAGCAGTGAGGGGACAGGGGGTAGCAATCAGCCCCAGCATTTT.

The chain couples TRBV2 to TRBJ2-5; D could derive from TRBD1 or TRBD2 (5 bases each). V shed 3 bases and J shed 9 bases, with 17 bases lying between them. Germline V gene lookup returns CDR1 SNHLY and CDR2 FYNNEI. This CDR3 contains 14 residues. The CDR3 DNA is TGTGCCAGCAGTGACCGGGACCGGGGTAACTCCCAGTACTTC. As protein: CASSDRDRGNSQYF.

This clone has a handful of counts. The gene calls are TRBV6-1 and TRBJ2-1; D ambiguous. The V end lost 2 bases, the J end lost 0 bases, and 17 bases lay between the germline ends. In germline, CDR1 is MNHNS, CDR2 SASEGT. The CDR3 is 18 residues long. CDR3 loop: CASSEIRYGPSSYNEQFF. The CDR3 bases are TGTGCCAGCAGTGAAATCAGATACGGCCCGAGCTCCTACAATGAGCAGTTCTTC.

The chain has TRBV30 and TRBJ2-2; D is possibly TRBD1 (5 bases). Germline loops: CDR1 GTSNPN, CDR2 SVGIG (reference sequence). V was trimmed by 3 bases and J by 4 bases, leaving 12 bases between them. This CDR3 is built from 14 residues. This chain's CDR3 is CAWRDSGITGELFF. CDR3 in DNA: TGTGCCTGGAGGGATTCAGGGATCACCGGGGAGCTGTTTTTT. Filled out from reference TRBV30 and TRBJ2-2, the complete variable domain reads SQTIHQWPATLVQPVGSPLSLECTVEGTSNPNLYWYRQAAGRGLQLLFYSVGIGQISSEVPQNLSASRPQDRQFILSSKKLLLSDSGFYLCAWRDSGITGELFFGEGSRLTVL.

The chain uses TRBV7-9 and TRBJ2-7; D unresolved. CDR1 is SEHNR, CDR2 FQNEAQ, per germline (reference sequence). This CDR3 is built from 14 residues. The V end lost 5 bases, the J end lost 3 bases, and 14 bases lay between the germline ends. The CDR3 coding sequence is TGTGCCAGCAGCCCAAAACCCGGGTTCTACGAGCAGTACTTC. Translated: CASSPKPGFYEQYF.

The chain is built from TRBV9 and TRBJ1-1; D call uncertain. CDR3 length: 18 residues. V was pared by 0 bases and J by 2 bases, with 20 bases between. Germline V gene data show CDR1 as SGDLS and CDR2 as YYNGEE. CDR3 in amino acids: CASSVATARGGGNTEAFF. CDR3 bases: TGTGCCAGCAGCGTAGCTACCGCGCGGGGTGGTGGTAACACTGAAGCTTTCTTT.

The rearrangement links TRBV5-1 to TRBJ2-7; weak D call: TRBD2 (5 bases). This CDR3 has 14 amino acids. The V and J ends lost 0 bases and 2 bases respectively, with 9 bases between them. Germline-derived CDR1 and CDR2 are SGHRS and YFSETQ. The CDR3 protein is CASSLERDPYEQYF. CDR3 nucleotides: TGCGCCAGCAGCTTGGAACGGGATCCCTACGAGCAGTACTTC. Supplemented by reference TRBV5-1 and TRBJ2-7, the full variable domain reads KAGVTQTPRYLIKTRGQQVTLSCSPISGHRSVSWYQQTPGQGLQFLFEYFSETQRNKGNFPGRFSGRQFSNSRSEMNVSTLELGDSALYLCASSLERDPYEQYFGPGTRLTVT.

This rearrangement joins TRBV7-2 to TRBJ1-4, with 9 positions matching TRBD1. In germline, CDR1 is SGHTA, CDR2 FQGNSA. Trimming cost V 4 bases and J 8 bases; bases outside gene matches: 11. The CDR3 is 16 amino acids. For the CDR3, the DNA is TGTGCCAGCAGCTCCCGGGACAGGGATGAGATCGAAAAACTGTTTTTT. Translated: CASSSRDRDEIEKLFF.

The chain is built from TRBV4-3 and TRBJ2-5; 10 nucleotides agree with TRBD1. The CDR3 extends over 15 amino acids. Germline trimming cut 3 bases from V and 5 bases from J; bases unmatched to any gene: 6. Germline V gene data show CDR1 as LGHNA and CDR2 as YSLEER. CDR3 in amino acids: CASSHGTGVSETQYF. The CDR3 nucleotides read TGCGCCAGCAGCCATGGGACAGGGGTTTCGGAGACCCAGTACTTC.

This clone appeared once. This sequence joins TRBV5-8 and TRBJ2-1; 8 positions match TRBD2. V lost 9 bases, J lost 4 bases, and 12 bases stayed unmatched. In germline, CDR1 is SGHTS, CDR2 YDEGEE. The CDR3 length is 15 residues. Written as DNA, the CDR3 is TGTGCCAACCACCGGACTAGCCGGGGGTACAATGAGCAGTTCTTC. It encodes CANHRTSRGYNEQFF.

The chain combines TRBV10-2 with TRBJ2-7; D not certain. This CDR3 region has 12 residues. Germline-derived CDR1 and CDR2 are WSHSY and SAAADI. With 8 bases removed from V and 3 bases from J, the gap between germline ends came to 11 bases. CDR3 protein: CASAKNYYEQYF. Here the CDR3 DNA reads TGCGCCAGCGCGAAAAATTACTACGAGCAGTACTTC.

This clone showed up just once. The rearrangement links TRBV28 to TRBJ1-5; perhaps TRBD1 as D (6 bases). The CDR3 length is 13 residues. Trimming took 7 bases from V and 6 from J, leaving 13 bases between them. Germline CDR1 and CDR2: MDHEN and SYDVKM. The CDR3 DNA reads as TGTGCCAGCAAAATAGGGGGTACTCAGCCCCAGCATTTT. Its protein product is CASKIGGTQPQHF. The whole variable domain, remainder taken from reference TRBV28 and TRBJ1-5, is DVKVTQSSRYLVKRTGEKVFLECVQDMDHENMFWYRQDPGLGLRLIYFSYDVKMKEKGDIPEGYSVSREKKERFSLILESASTNQTSMYLCASKIGGTQPQHFGDGTRLSIL.

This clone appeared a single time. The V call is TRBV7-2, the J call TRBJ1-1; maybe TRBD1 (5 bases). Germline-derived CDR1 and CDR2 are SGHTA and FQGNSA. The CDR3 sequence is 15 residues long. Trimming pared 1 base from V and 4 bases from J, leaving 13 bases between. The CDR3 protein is CASSLGSYGGTEAFF. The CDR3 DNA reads TGTGCCAGCAGCTTAGGGTCCTACGGGGGCACTGAAGCTTTCTTT.

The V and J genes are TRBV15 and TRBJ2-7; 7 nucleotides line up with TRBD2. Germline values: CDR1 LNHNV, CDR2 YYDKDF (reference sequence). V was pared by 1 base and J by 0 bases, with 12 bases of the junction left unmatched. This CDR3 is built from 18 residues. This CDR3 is CATSRVHNLAASSYEQYF. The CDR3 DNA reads TGTGCCACCAGCAGAGTTCATAATCTAGCGGCAAGCTCCTACGAGCAGTACTTC.